These 18 T cell receptor beta chains share one sample of origin, sequenced in a study of T cell responses to AZD1222 COVID-19 vaccine. Method: immunoSEQ multiplex PCR; TCRdb's copy keeps in-frame clones and lacks some. The sample comprises about 180,000 clones, around 89% of which are singletons, and 6% to 8% rests with the top ten. The material sequenced was peripheral blood, taken on day 0 of AZD1222 vaccination. The receptors stem from an adult in good health.

V and J are TRBV5-4 and TRBJ2-5, with D hard to call. The CDR3 totals 15 residues. V was trimmed by 1 base and J by 0 bases, leaving 10 bases between them. In germline, CDR1 is SGHNT, CDR2 YYREEE (reference sequence). DNA for the CDR3: TGTGCCAGCAGCTTGTACGGAATGTACCAAGAGACCCAGTACTTC. It is translated as CASSLYGMYQETQYF.

This CDR3 is CASSRAGDTQYF. In DNA form, the CDR3 reads TGTGCCAGCAGTCGGGCTGGAGATACGCAGTATTTT. V is TRBV7-2 and J is TRBJ2-3; D gene unclear. CDR3 length: 12 amino acids. Germline V gene lookup returns CDR1 SGHTA and CDR2 FQGNSA. The V end lost 6 bases, the J end lost 5 bases, and 9 bases lay between the germline ends.

Only one count was recorded for this clone. Here the CDR3 DNA reads TGTGCCAGCAGCCAAGATTGGGCAGGGGATGAGCAGTTCTTC. This codes for CASSQDWAGDEQFF. The rearrangement uses TRBV3-1 (or the pseudogene TRBV3-2) and TRBJ2-1, with TRBD1 as a possible D gene (6 bases). The CDR3 is 14 amino acids. CDR1 is LGHDT, CDR2 YNNKEL, per germline (reference sequence). With 0 bases removed from V and 8 bases from J, the gap between germline ends came to 11 bases.

The genes are TRBV20-1 and TRBJ1-2; maybe TRBD1 (5 bases). The CDR3 is 11 residues long. CDR1 is DFQATT, CDR2 SNEGSKA, per germline (reference sequence). V was trimmed by 3 bases and J by 5 bases, leaving 7 bases between them. For the CDR3, the DNA is TGCAGTGCTAGTCAGGGATATGGCTACACCTTC. Residues: CSASQGYGYTF.

This clone has just one count. The CDR3 bases are TGTGCCAGCAGCTTAGAGTTGTTTGGCTACACCTTC. Translating gives CASSLELFGYTF. The J gene is TRBJ1-2, the V gene TRBV13; D remains unclear. The V gene lost 1 base and the J gene lost 7 bases, with 7 bases spanning the gap. This CDR3 has 12 residues. CDR1 is PRHDT, CDR2 FYEKMQ, per germline (reference sequence). The full variable domain, its missing parts supplied by reference TRBV13 and TRBJ1-2, is AAGVIQSPRHLIKEKRETATLKCYPIPRHDTVYWYQQGPGQDPQFLISFYEKMQSDKGSIPDRFSAQQFSDYHSELNMSSLELGDSALYFCASSLELFGYTFGSGTRLTVV.

The V and J genes are TRBV6-5 and TRBJ1-3; 7 bases align to TRBD1. The V segment lost 6 bases and the J segment 7 bases; nucleotides outside the gene matches: 3. The CDR3 consists of 12 residues. Germline assignment: CDR1 MNHEY and CDR2 SVGAGI. The CDR3 is CASSSGGNTIYF. CDR3 coding DNA: TGTGCCAGCAGCTCAGGGGGGAACACCATATATTTT.

This clone was observed a single time. The J gene is TRBJ2-2, the V gene TRBV4-3; 13 bases align to TRBD2. This CDR3 contains 17 residues. Germline assignment: CDR1 LGHNA and CDR2 YSLEER. The ends lost 1 base at V and 4 bases at J; junction bases unmatched: 3. In DNA form, the CDR3 reads TGCGCCAGCAGCCAAGGGACTAGCGGGGGCGGCACCGGGGAGCTGTTTTTT. Protein sequence: CASSQGTSGGGTGELFF.

The chain carries TRBV28 and TRBJ1-4, with a tentative D call TRBD1 (5 bases). Trimming cost V 7 bases and J 10 bases, with 10 bases left between them. The germline CDR1 and CDR2 sequences are MDHEN and SYDVKM. The CDR3 length is 11 residues. The CDR3 DNA reads TGTGCCAGCAATACGGGGGGAAAACTGTTTTTT. Translating it yields CASNTGGKLFF. Drawing the rest from reference TRBV28 and TRBJ1-4, the complete variable domain is DVKVTQSSRYLVKRTGEKVFLECVQDMDHENMFWYRQDPGLGLRLIYFSYDVKMKEKGDIPEGYSVSREKKERFSLILESASTNQTSMYLCASNTGGKLFFGSGTQLSVL.

The chain recombines TRBV30 with TRBJ1-6; 9 nucleotides agree with TRBD1. This CDR3 has 13 residues. Germline loops: CDR1 GTSNPN, CDR2 SVGIG (reference sequence). V lost 2 bases and J lost 8; bases outside the gene matches: 1. CDR3 nucleotides: TGTGCCTGGAGTTACAGGGGGCATTCACCCCTCCACTTT. This translates into CAWSYRGHSPLHF.

The chain recombines TRBV30 with TRBJ2-7, with unresolved D. Trimming stripped 1 base from V and 6 bases from J, with 19 bases between. Germline V lookup: CDR1 GTSNPN, CDR2 SVGIG (reference sequence). The CDR3 is made up of 15 amino acids. This chain's CDR3 is CAWSGSPGGTTEQYF. The CDR3 nucleotides are TGTGCCTGGAGTGGTAGCCCAGGTGGTACTACCGAGCAGTACTTC.

The rearrangement links TRBV19 to TRBJ2-7; no clear D. V was shortened by 3 bases and J by 6 bases, with 12 bases between the two germline ends. The CDR3 runs 13 residues. Germline assignment: CDR1 LNHDA and CDR2 SQIVND (reference sequence). For the CDR3, the DNA is TGTGCCAGTAGTATGGTTCGGGTGTGCGAGCAGTACGTC. This codes for CASSMVRVCEQYV.

The chain employs TRBV10-1 and TRBJ2-3; 8 bases align to TRBD2. The CDR3 consists of 15 residues. The junction had 12 bases not matched to a gene; V was cut back by 5 bases and J by 8 bases. Looked up from germline, CDR1 is WNHNN and CDR2 is SYGVQD (reference sequence). The CDR3 protein is CASSLAGPGTGTQYF. CDR3 coding DNA: TGCGCCAGCAGTTTAGCGGGACCCGGGACGGGTACGCAGTATTTT.

The V gene is TRBV6-2 or TRBV6-3, the J gene TRBJ1-2; D call uncertain. CDR3 length: 15 amino acids. Germline V gene sequence: CDR1 MNHEY, CDR2 SVGEGT. Trimming shortened V by 2 bases and J by 0 bases, and 10 bases separated the two germline ends. The CDR3 spells CASSYDGRANYGYTF. The CDR3 DNA is TGTGCCAGCAGTTACGACGGAAGAGCTAACTATGGCTACACCTTC.

The chain combines TRBV27 with TRBJ1-1, with TRBD1 matching 7 bases. There are 15 residues in the CDR3. The V segment lost 6 bases and the J segment 1 base; nucleotides outside the gene matches: 8. Germline loops: CDR1 MNHEY, CDR2 SMNVEV (reference sequence). CDR3 sequence reads: CASSRGVGSNTEAFF. In DNA form, the CDR3 reads TGTGCCAGCAGCAGGGGGGTAGGTTCGAACACTGAAGCTTTCTTT.

The V gene is TRBV10-3, the J gene TRBJ2-3, with TRBD2 matching over 12 bases. This CDR3 is built from 20 residues. Germline lookup yields CDR1 ENHRY and CDR2 SYGVKD. With 5 bases clipped from V and 0 bases from J, the junction kept 15 bases outside the gene matches. The CDR3 reads CAISLHMAPSGGGSTDTQYF. CDR3 nucleotide sequence: TGTGCCATCAGTCTCCATATGGCCCCTAGCGGGGGGGGTAGCACAGATACGCAGTATTTT.

The chain is built from TRBV5-1 and TRBJ1-1, with D possibly matching TRBD1 (6 bases). Germline CDR1 SGHRS, CDR2 YFSETQ. Trimming stripped 4 bases from V and 5 bases from J, with 18 bases between. There are 15 residues in the CDR3. The CDR3 loop is CASSPWTDSSTEAFF. The DNA of the CDR3 is TGCGCCAGCAGCCCATGGACGGACAGCTCTACTGAAGCTTTCTTT.

V and J are TRBV27 and TRBJ2-2; no definite D call. Germline V gene lookup returns CDR1 MNHEY and CDR2 SMNVEV (reference sequence). The CDR3 runs 13 residues. V gave up 4 bases and J gave up 9 bases, with 12 bases separating them. For the CDR3, the DNA is TGTGCCAGCAGTTATAGGGCACCTAGGGAGCTGTTTTTT. Translating it yields CASSYRAPRELFF.

This chain links TRBV11-3 with TRBJ2-7, with 9 bases matching TRBD2. This CDR3 contains 14 residues. With 5 bases clipped from V and 0 bases from J, the junction kept 2 bases outside the gene matches. CDR1 SGHNT and CDR2 YENEEA come from the germline V gene. The CDR3 spells CASSVSGGSYEQYF. The DNA for the CDR3 is TGTGCCAGCAGCGTTAGCGGGGGCTCCTACGAGCAGTACTTC.